This T cell receptor (beta chain) appears in the sequencing data of a study of cytomegalovirus exposure and HLA in healthy donors. Findings and caveats of the study: CMV serostatus alone was available as immune exposure information. Sequencing depth roughly uniform across donors was assumed in presence/absence analyses. Investigators reported over 150 TCR beta chains as tied to cytomegalovirus.

Each of the donors was a healthy bone marrow donor. The V gene lost 0 bases and the J gene lost 8 bases, with 16 bases spanning the gap. This CDR3 is built from 15 residues. Germline V gene sequence: CDR1 LNHNV, CDR2 YYDKDF (reference sequence). This clone was picked up a small number of times. Its antigen is unknown. The PCR ran on 60 Vbeta and 13 Jbeta primers. Generated by immunoSEQ multiplex PCR, the TCRdb table keeps only in-frame clones and is missing some. The sample records more than 110,000 clones, 60% to 80% being singletons. This TCR derives from a young woman in good health and CMV-seronegative. This chain connects TRBV15 to TRBJ1-2, with a weak D call TRBD1 (6 bases). Sample: PBMCs. CDR3 DNA: TGTGCCACCAGCAGAGACCCAGGACAGCTCTGCGGCTACACCTTC. Protein product: CATSRDPGQLCGYTF.